Listed below are T cell receptor beta chains from one sample, sequenced in a study of T cells in Graves' hyperthyroidism and ophthalmopathy. TCRdb re-derived calls from the multiplex PCR reads in MiXCR, one entry per CDR3 protein. This table holds around 700,000 distinct CDR3 sequences, around 20% found once. Sequenced: blood. Receptors originate from a woman aged 45-65 years with Graves' hyperthyroidism that later progressed to Graves' ophthalmopathy. CDR3s include the opening cysteine and the closing phenylalanine or tryptophan. A D gene is named only where the DNA matches it firmly. Only some rows state a clone size, as once, few, many or a class for expanded clones.

NA | TRBJ2-3 | TRBV6-1 | few | TGTGCCAGCACTTCCACCGGAGGGCTAGGCACAGATACGCAGTATTTT | CASTSTGGLGTDTQYF
NA | TRBJ2-7 | TRBV7-8 | many | TGTGCCAGCAGCTTAGGAGTCAGGGGCTACGAGCAGTACTTC | CASSLGVRGYEQYF
TRBD1 | TRBJ2-2 | TRBV12-3/TRBV12-4 | few | TGTGCCAGCAGTCGACAGGGTTCAAGGGCCGGGGAGCTGTTTTTT | CASSRQGSRAGELFF
NA | TRBJ1-1 | TRBV15 | few | TGTGCCACCAGCAGAGGTTTGGCAGCGAATGAAGCTTTCTTT | CATSRGLAANEAFF
NA | TRBJ1-2 | TRBV5-4 | NA | TGTGCCAGCAGCTTGAGGGGGGGCGCTAATAATGGCTACACCTTC | CASSLRGGANNGYTF
NA | TRBJ2-5 | TRBV2 | many | TGTGCCAGCAGTGAGGGGGCTAGGGAGACCCAGTACTTC | CASSEGARETQYF
NA | TRBJ2-7 | TRBV3-1 | many | TGTGCCAGCAGCCCCGGACAGAGCACCTACGAGCAGTACTTC | CASSPGQSTYEQYF
NA | TRBJ2-2 | TRBV6-1 | many | TGTGCCAGCAGGGCGGGCAACACCGGGGAGCTGTTTTTT | CASRAGNTGELFF
TRBD2 | TRBJ2-1 | TRBV6-5 | NA | TGTGCCAGCAGTTACTCGATTACGACTAGCGGTAGAAATGAGCAGTTCTTC | CASSYSITTSGRNEQFF
TRBD1 | TRBJ1-3 | TRBV12-3/TRBV12-4 | few | TGTGCCAGCAAAGGGACAGGTGGATTCTCTGGAAACACCATATATTTT | CASKGTGGFSGNTIYF
TRBD1 | TRBJ2-5 | TRBV6-1 | few | TGTGCCAGCAGTCGCGGGGAGACAGGGGGCTTCCAGACCCAGTACTTC | CASSRGETGGFQTQYF
NA | TRBJ1-1 | TRBV7-9 | NA | TGTGCCAGCAGCTTAGGGGACCTTTTTGAAGCTTTCTTT | CASSLGDLFEAFF
NA | TRBJ1-2 | TRBV3-1 | few | TGTGCCAGCAGCCAAGGGAAAGGGACGGCCTATGGCTACACCTTC | CASSQGKGTAYGYTF
TRBD1 | TRBJ1-4 | TRBV27 | NA | TGTGCCAGCAGCTACGCAGGGGGGGCTAATGAAAAACTGTTTTTT | CASSYAGGANEKLFF
NA | TRBJ1-5 | TRBV19 | few | TGTGCCAGTAGTATAGATCTTGGACGGCGGGATCAGCCCCAGCATTTT | CASSIDLGRRDQPQHF
TRBD1 | TRBJ1-2 | TRBV19 | NA | TGTGCCAGTAGCCGATCGACAGGGCCACCCTATGGCTACACCTTC | CASSRSTGPPYGYTF
TRBD1 | TRBJ1-6 | TRBV11-2 | NA | TGTGCCAGCAGCCCTACAGGGGATTATAATTCACCCCTCCACTTT | CASSPTGDYNSPLHF
TRBD2 | TRBJ2-5 | TRBV2 | NA | TGTGCCAGCAGCTGGACTAGCGGGGGGCTCAACCGGGAGACCCAGTACTTC | CASSWTSGGLNRETQYF
NA | TRBJ2-2 | TRBV14 | NA | TGTGCCAGCAGCCAAGATCAGCGATGGGGCACTAAGAACACCGGGGAGCTGTTTTTT | CASSQDQRWGTKNTGELFF
NA | TRBJ2-1 | TRBV11-2 | many | TGTGCCAGCAGCGGGGGTCTCTCCTACAATGAGCAGTTCTTC | CASSGGLSYNEQFF
NA | TRBJ2-4 | TRBV28 | many | TGTGCCAGCAGCCTTCACCCGGGGGCCAAAAACATTCAGTACTTC | CASSLHPGAKNIQYF
NA | TRBJ1-1 | TRBV20-1 | many | TGCAGTGCTAGAGATCAGGCTAAACGGGGCTCTGAAGCTTTCTTT | CSARDQAKRGSEAFF
TRBD2 | TRBJ2-5 | TRBV2 | NA | TGTGCCAGCAGCGGGACTAGCGGGGGGGCCGGGAGAGAGACCCAGTACTTC | CASSGTSGGAGRETQYF
NA | TRBJ2-3 | TRBV11-3 | many | TGTGCCAGCAGCTTAGAACGGGGGGCAAGCACAGATACGCAGTATTTT | CASSLERGASTDTQYF
TRBD2 | TRBJ2-5 | TRBV5-1 | few | TGCGCCAGCAGCACAATCCCGGGACTAGCGGGGGGGCGGTATGAGACCCAGTACTTC | CASSTIPGLAGGRYETQYF
TRBD2 | TRBJ2-3 | TRBV7-6 | few | TGTGCCAGCAGCCCCGGGACTAGCGGTCTCACAGATACGCAGTATTTT | CASSPGTSGLTDTQYF
NA | TRBJ2-3 | TRBV6-1 | NA | TGTGCCAGCAGTGAATCGGCGGGGAGATGGGCAGATACGCAGTATTTT | CASSESAGRWADTQYF
TRBD1 | TRBJ2-2 | TRBV7-2 | NA | TGTGCCAGCAGCCACCGGACAGGGGCAAACACCGGGGAGCTGTTTTTT | CASSHRTGANTGELFF
NA | TRBJ1-5 | TRBV7-2 | NA | TGTGCCAGCAGCTTATGGATAGGGTCCTATAGCAATCAGCCCCAGCATTTT | CASSLWIGSYSNQPQHF
NA | TRBJ1-5 | TRBV12-3/TRBV12-4 | few | TGTGCCAGCAGTTTCGGGGACGCTCAGCCCCAGCATTTT | CASSFGDAQPQHF
NA | TRBJ1-2 | TRBV28 | NA | TGTGCCACCGTGAAGGACAGCTCACCTTATGGCTACACCTTC | CATVKDSSPYGYTF
TRBD2 | TRBJ2-3 | TRBV4-1 | NA | TGCGCCAGCAGCCCCCGGCTAGCGGGGGGGAAAAGCACAGATACGCAGTATTTT | CASSPRLAGGKSTDTQYF
NA | TRBJ1-2 | TRBV6-1 | few | TGTGCCAGCAGTGAAATTCTGGAACTGTTGCGTAACTATGGCTACACCTTC | CASSEILELLRNYGYTF
NA | TRBJ1-2 | TRBV7-9 | NA | TGTGCCAGCAGCTCCCAAACAGGGAATAGCTATGGCTACACCTTC | CASSSQTGNSYGYTF
TRBD1 | TRBJ2-2 | TRBV6-1 | NA | TGTGCCAGCCGACCGGGACAGAGCACCGGGGAGCTGTTTTTT | CASRPGQSTGELFF
TRBD2 | TRBJ2-3 | TRBV20-1 | many | TGCAGTGCTAGAGCCAGGACTAGCGGGGGGGCCGCGCAGTATTTT | CSARARTSGGAAQYF
NA | TRBJ2-7 | TRBV3-1 | NA | TGTGCCAGCAGCCAAGTGGACGGGACCTACGAGCAGTACTTC | CASSQVDGTYEQYF
TRBD2 | TRBJ2-5 | TRBV20-1 | NA | TGCAGTGCTATAACCAGGACTAGCGGGGTATGGGAGACCCAGTACTTC | CSAITRTSGVWETQYF
TRBD2 | TRBJ2-5 | TRBV3-1 | NA | TGTGCCAGCAGCCCAAACGGACTAGCGGTGGAGACCCAGTACTTC | CASSPNGLAVETQYF
TRBD2 | TRBJ2-1 | TRBV27 | few | TGTGCCAGCAGTATACGGACTAGCGGGGTGGGGATCGATGAGCAGTTCTTC | CASSIRTSGVGIDEQFF
TRBD1 | TRBJ2-5 | TRBV13 | NA | TGTGCCAGCAGCCCGGACAGGGGCACAGAGACCCAGTACTTC | CASSPDRGTETQYF
TRBD1 | TRBJ1-3 | TRBV20-1 | many | TGCAGTGCTAGATCGCGGACAGGGCCTCACTCTGGAAACACCATATATTTT | CSARSRTGPHSGNTIYF
NA | TRBJ2-7 | TRBV13 | NA | TGTGCCAGCAGCCCCCGACAGTACGAGCAGTACTTC | CASSPRQYEQYF
TRBD1 | TRBJ2-4 | TRBV6-2/TRBV6-3 | NA | TGTGCCAGCAGCCCCGACAGGGGAGCCAAAAACATTCAGTACTTC | CASSPDRGAKNIQYF
NA | TRBJ1-5 | TRBV12-3/TRBV12-4 | NA | TGTGCCAGCAGCCCAGAAAGGATGGGTCAGCCCCAGCATTTT | CASSPERMGQPQHF
NA | TRBJ1-1 | TRBV24-1 | many | TGTGCCACCAGTGATGCAGGAGGGTCATCCACTGAAGCTTTCTTT | CATSDAGGSSTEAFF
TRBD2 | TRBJ2-5 | TRBV20-1 | NA | TGCAGTGCTAGAGCTCTTAGACTAGCGGGGGAGTTTGAGACCCAGTACTTC | CSARALRLAGEFETQYF
TRBD1 | TRBJ2-7 | TRBV27 | NA | TGTGCCAGCAGTTCCCGGACTTCGGGGACAGGGGGGTCCGTTTACGAGCAGTACTTC | CASSSRTSGTGGSVYEQYF
TRBD1 | TRBJ2-4 | TRBV11-2 | few | TGTGCCAGCAGCCCACAGGGGGCTATCTTTAACATTCAGTACTTC | CASSPQGAIFNIQYF
TRBD1 | TRBJ2-2 | TRBV6-5 | NA | TGTGCCAGCAGTTCCGATCGGACAGGAGCGAACACCGGGGAGCTGTTTTTT | CASSSDRTGANTGELFF
TRBD1 | TRBJ2-2 | TRBV24-1 | NA | TGTGCCACCAGTGGTCAGGGGGCTTGGACCGGGGAGCTGTTTTTT | CATSGQGAWTGELFF
NA | TRBJ1-5 | TRBV20-1 | NA | TGCAGTGCTAGTAAGGGGGGTAGCAATCAGTCCCAGCATTTT | CSASKGGSNQSQHF
NA | TRBJ1-2 | TRBV29-1 | many | TGCAGCGTTGAAGATACGAGGGAGGGCTATGGCTACACCTTC | CSVEDTREGYGYTF